The 8 T cell receptor beta chains given below trace back to one sample, sequenced in a study of post-analysis software for immune sequencing data (dated by TCRdb to between 2014 and 2017). Paper-wide results and their limitations: Significantly higher frequencies in patients than in controls were found for roughly 5 TRBV segments, including TRBV5-6, TRBV5-1 and TRBV20-1.

No antigen is known for these receptors. The receptor library was made with PCR. TCRdb names Illumina HiSeq 2500 as the instrument used. To reduce PCR and sequencing biases, unique molecular identifiers were incorporated into the TCR beta cDNA libraries. Clones were called with MiXCR by TCRdb after fastp trimmed the public reads at Q25, and only in-frame beta chains were retained. All rows with the same CDR3 protein become a single entry with the most common DNA and genes. The table for this sample lists hundreds of thousands of distinct CDR3 sequences; roughly three fifths of them were counted only once. The top ten clonotypes cover 11% of the sample. The sample was blood. The receptors were sampled from a girl aged 2 to 9 with multiple sclerosis.

The J gene is TRBJ2-1, the V gene TRBV5-1; perhaps TRBD2 as D (5 bases). The CDR3 extends over 19 amino acids. V was pared by 4 bases and J by 7 bases, with 30 bases between. The germline V gene has CDR1 SGHRS and CDR2 YFSETQ. In DNA, the CDR3 is TGCGCCAGCAGCCCGGGAAGGGTCCCCTGGTTAAAGGATTTTAATGAGCAGTTCTTC. It encodes CASSPGRVPWLKDFNEQFF.

The gene calls are TRBV20-1 and TRBJ2-5, with TRBD1 identical over 9 bases. In germline, CDR1 is DFQATT, CDR2 SNEGSKA (reference sequence). The CDR3 spans 16 residues. The junction had 10 bases not matched to a gene; V was cut back by 0 bases and J by 5 bases. In nucleotides, the CDR3 is TGCAGTGCTAGAGACTACGGGACAGGGATCCAGGAGACCCAGTACTTC. This codes for CSARDYGTGIQETQYF.

V and J are TRBV12-3 or TRBV12-4 and TRBJ2-5; possible D gene TRBD1, 6 bases. The J call may not be correct, given that the DNA end is closer to TRBJ2-7. The CDR3 spans 14 residues. CDR3 nucleotides: TGTGCCAGCAGCAGATATGCGGACAGTTACGAGCAGTACTTC. Translation gives CASSRYADSYEQYF.

The chain joins TRBV20-1 to TRBJ2-5; D gene uncertain. V gave up 0 bases and J gave up 9 bases, with 26 bases separating them. CDR1 and CDR2 from the germline V gene are DFQATT and SNEGSKA (reference sequence). This CDR3 has 17 amino acids. The CDR3 DNA sequence: TGCAGTGCTAGAGATCATTCGAGCCTCCCTACAATCGGGTCCCAGTACTTC. This encodes CSARDHSSLPTIGSQYF.

The chain uses TRBV27 and TRBJ1-5; 11 bases agree with TRBD1. Germline values: CDR1 MNHEY, CDR2 SMNVEV (reference sequence). V lost 8 bases and J lost 9; bases outside the gene matches: 6. This CDR3 spans 13 amino acids. The CDR3, as DNA: TGTGCCAGCGGGGGACAGGGGGAATCGCCCCAGCATTTT. Translated, it gives CASGGQGESPQHF.

The J gene is TRBJ2-5, the V gene TRBV29-1; tentatively, D is TRBD1 (6 bases). V lost 8 bases and J 7 bases, leaving 17 bases between the germline ends. The germline V gene has CDR1 SQVTM and CDR2 ANQGSEA. The CDR3 is 12 amino acids. CDR3 sequence (DNA): TGCAGCACCCACAGGGAGCCTAGGACCCAGTACTTC. This gives the protein CSTHREPRTQYF.

The chain carries TRBV5-6 and TRBJ2-5, with 7 bases lining up with TRBD2. The V gene's germline CDR1 is SGHDT and CDR2 YYEEEE. There are 14 residues in the CDR3. V shed 5 bases, J shed 13 bases, and the junction held 17 bases outside the gene matches. CDR3 DNA: TGTGCCAGCAGTTATGGGAGGGGCGGGAGTAGCAGGTACTTC. Translating it yields CASSYGRGGSSRYF.

The V gene is TRBV7-3, the J gene TRBJ1-1; D is ambiguous. V lost 9 bases, J lost 1 base, and 9 bases lay in between. CDR3 size: 12 residues. Germline-derived CDR1 and CDR2 are SGHTA and FQGTGA. The CDR3 region is CARGRKNTEAFF. In DNA, the CDR3 is TGTGCCAGGGGCCGAAAGAACACTGAAGCTTTCTTT.